This T cell receptor beta chain stems from a study of blood T cell repertoires in COVID-19. Trimming took 2 bases from V and 4 from J, leaving 12 bases between them. The CDR3 loop spans 14 amino acids. CDR1 PRHDT and CDR2 FYEKMQ come from the germline V gene (reference sequence). In the authors' methods: Researchers report that nucleated cell counts were estimated from reference gene primer amplification. The method was immunoSEQ multiplex PCR; TCRdb's version includes in-frame clones alone and lacks a portion of them. Clone size and the V and J calls come from that table; the DNA yielded D and trimming. The sample includes more than 300,000 clones, about 90% of them seen just once.

The sequence was collected from a man aged 35 to 55 in a cohort exposed to, infected with or recovered from COVID-19 (not recorded which). The sequenced sample consisted of PBMCs or T cells enriched from blood (not recorded which). The chain has TRBV13 and TRBJ2-7, with a tentative D call TRBD1 (5 bases). The DNA for the CDR3 is TGTGCCAGCAGCTTAAGGCAGGGCCGGTACGAGCAGTACTTC. Translated, it gives CASSLRQGRYEQYF.